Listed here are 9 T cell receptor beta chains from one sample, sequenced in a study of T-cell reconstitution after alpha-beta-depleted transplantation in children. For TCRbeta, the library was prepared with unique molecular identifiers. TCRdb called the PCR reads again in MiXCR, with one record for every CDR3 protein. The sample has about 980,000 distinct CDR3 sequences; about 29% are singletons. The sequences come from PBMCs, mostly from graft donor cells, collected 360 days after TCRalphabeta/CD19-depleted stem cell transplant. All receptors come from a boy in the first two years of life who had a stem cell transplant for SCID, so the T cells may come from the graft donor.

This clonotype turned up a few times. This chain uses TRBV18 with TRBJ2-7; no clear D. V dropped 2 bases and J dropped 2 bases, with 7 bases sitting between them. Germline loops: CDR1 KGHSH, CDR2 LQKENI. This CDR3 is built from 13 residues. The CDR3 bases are TGTGCCAGCTCACCAGGGATCGCCTACGAGCAGTACTTC. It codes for CASSPGIAYEQYF.

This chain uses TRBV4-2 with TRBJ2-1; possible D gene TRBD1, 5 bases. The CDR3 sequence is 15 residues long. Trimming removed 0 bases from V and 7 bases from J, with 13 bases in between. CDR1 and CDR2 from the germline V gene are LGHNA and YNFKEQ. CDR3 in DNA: TGTGCCAGCAGCCAAGAGGGCAGGGCCGTAAATGAGCAGTTCTTC. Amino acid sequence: CASSQEGRAVNEQFF.

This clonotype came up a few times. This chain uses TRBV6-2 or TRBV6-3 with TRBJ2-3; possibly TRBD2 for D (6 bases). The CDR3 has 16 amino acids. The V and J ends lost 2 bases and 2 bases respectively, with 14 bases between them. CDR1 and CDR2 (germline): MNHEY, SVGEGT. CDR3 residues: CASSYVRGTHTDTQYF. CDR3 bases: TGTGCCAGCAGTTACGTACGGGGGACCCACACAGATACGCAGTATTTT.

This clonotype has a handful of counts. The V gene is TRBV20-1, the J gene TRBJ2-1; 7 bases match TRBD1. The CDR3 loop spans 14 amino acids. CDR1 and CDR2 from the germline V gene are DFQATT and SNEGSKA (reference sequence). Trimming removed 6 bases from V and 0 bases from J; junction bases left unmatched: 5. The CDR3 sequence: CSAEDRASYNEQFF. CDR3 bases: TGCAGTGCCGAAGACAGGGCCTCCTACAATGAGCAGTTCTTC.

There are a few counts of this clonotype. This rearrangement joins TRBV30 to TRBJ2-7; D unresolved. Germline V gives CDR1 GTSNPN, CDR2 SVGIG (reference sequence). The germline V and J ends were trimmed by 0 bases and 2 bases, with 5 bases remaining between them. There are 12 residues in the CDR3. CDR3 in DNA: TGTGCCTGGAGTGTAGGTCCCTACGAGCAGTACTTC. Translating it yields CAWSVGPYEQYF. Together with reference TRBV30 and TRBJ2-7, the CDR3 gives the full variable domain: SQTIHQWPATLVQPVGSPLSLECTVEGTSNPNLYWYRQAAGRGLQLLFYSVGIGQISSEVPQNLSASRPQDRQFILSSKKLLLSDSGFYLCAWSVGPYEQYFGPGTRLTVT.

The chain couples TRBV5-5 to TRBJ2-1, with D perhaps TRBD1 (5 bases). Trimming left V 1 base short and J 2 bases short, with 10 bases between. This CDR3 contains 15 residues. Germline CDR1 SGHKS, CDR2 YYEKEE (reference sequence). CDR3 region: CASSLPGRAYNEQFF. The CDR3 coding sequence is TGTGCCAGCAGCTTGCCTGGCAGGGCCTACAATGAGCAGTTCTTC.

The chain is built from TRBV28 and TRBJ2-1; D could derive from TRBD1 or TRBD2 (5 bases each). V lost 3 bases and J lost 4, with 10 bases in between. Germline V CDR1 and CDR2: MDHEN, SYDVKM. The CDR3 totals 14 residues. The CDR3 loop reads CASSLKGRYNEQFF. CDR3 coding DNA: TGTGCCAGCAGTTTGAAGGGACGTTACAATGAGCAGTTCTTC.

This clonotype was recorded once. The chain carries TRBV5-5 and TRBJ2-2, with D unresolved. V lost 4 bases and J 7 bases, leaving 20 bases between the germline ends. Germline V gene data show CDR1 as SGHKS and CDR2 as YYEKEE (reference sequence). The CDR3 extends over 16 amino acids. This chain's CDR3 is CASSTRLPFGYGELFF. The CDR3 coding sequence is TGTGCCAGCAGCACAAGGCTCCCCTTCGGATACGGGGAGCTGTTTTTT. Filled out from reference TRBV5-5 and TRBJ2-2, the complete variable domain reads DAGVTQSPTHLIKTRGQQVTLRCSPISGHKSVSWYQQVLGQGPQFIFQYYEKEERGRGNFPDRFSARQFPNYSSELNVNALLLGDSALYLCASSTRLPFGYGELFFGEGSRLTVL.

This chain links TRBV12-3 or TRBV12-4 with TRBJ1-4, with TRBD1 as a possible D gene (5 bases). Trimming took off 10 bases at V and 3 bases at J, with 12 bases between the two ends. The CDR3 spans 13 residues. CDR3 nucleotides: TGTGCCACCTCGGGAGGGGCTAATGAAAAACTGTTTTTT. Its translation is CATSGGANEKLFF.